This TCR beta chain was found in a study of cytomegalovirus exposure and HLA in healthy donors (dated by TCRdb to about 2017). General notes on the study: An earlier analysis of some 600 of the donors reported over 250 Gb of sequence data and some 110 million unique TCR beta sequences obtained from around 180 million T cells. About 330 gigabases of sequencing data and around 80 million unique TCR sequences made up an early release that covered 640 HLA-typed donors. Of the roughly 400 genotyped donors, 80% to 90% were placed in the genetic ancestry cluster associated with self-reported Caucasian donors. The study aimed to test whether cataloging public T cell receptors could reveal signatures of past pathogen exposure. The study profiled the T cell repertoires of under 700 subjects by immunosequencing and related them to cytomegalovirus serostatus. Besides the first cohort of 666 subjects, a separate validation cohort made up of over 95 different subjects was used. To predict cytomegalovirus infection status, the study combined high-throughput TCR immunosequencing, statistical association of individual TCRs with disease status, and machine learning. In a later analysis, previously published TCR beta repertoires from 600 to 850 donors were re-analyzed and high-resolution HLA genotyping was added so that TCR occurrence patterns could be studied. In the later analysis, no new phenotypic data were used to find candidate immune exposures; instead, reliance was placed on TCR beta sequences and their occurrence across donors. An earlier analysis of fewer than 700 of the donors applied high-throughput TCR beta sequencing to assess whether each TCR beta V gene segment acted as functional or pseudogenic. Donor age, sex, ethnicity and CMV serostatus were compiled alongside the repertoire data. Genome-wide SNP genotypes for about 60% of the roughly 700 donors were used in a later genetic analysis, which treated that subset as a discovery cohort. Every repertoire in the discovery cohort had been generated on one and the same sequencing platform. HLA typing included class I and class II loci at four-digit resolution. The number of donors typed differed by locus, with roughly 620-640 for A, B, C, DRB1 and DQB1, roughly 520 for DQA1, nearly 610 for DPA1, and under 490 for DPB1. Several DR-DQ haplotypes were handled as single units for association and clustering because linkage in the cohort was strong. Among over 350 genotyped donors of the cohort, an average of around 240,000 unique TCR beta nucleotide sequences were sequenced per donor, roughly 20% of them non-productive. Study-wide findings and limitations: Over 15 rarely observed V segments, including chromosome 9 orphons, were excluded from the earlier analysis of some 590 of the donors because counts were too low. The study gave a list of 150 to 200 TCR beta chains associated with cytomegalovirus. Only TCR beta chains were sequenced in this cohort, and the absence of alpha or paired-chain data limited detectable features. V-gene and J-gene trimming of TCR beta chains was associated with a missense DCLRE1C variant in a later genetic analysis, and the association was replicated in an independent cohort. In vitro tests confirmed that a few of the cytomegalovirus-associated TCR beta chains recognize cytomegalovirus antigens. The only immune exposure information available for the cohort was CMV serostatus. A cluster of highly shared sequence variants was judged likely to represent a technical artifact of the sequencing pipeline. According to a later analysis, TCR association rates differed among HLA loci, with DRB1 alleles showing the most associated TCRs and HLA-C alleles showing the fewest. Strong co-occurrence of HLA alleles, especially DR and DQ, made assigning TCR associations to individual alleles difficult. In a later analysis, HLA-associated TCR beta chains showed more clonal expansion and lower generation probabilities than non-associated chains that were equally common. A further reported finding was that TCR beta sequences accurately predicted the HLA-A and HLA-B alleles for most subjects in the first cohort. Sequencing depth was assumed to be roughly uniform across donors in the presence/absence analyses, though that assumption may not hold. A later genetic analysis reported fewer N-insertions in productive TCRs among donors in an Asian-associated ancestry cluster than the roughly 670-donor mean. The classifier was reported to diagnose cytomegalovirus status with high specificity and sensitivity in both the original and validation cohorts. At a false discovery rate of 0.05, a later analysis linked 16,951 TCR beta sequences to specific HLA alleles. Most TCR sequences were observed very rarely across donors, whereas some public TCRs were present in many individuals. An earlier analysis of some 590 of the donors showed that most TCR beta V segments appeared in productive rearrangements either about 87% or about 30% of the time, which broadly matched IMGT annotations. Several of the top co-occurrence clusters appeared to be linked to parvovirus B19, influenza, CMV and Epstein-Barr virus, according to a later analysis. HLA typing was unavailable for some donors at each locus, so association tests used only the typed subset. Most CMV-associated TCR beta chains appeared to be HLA-restricted in a later analysis, and the HLA associations seemed to be driven largely by CMV exposure. Correlated functional status among segregating V segments might be attributable to linkage disequilibrium, but an unknown experimental factor could not be ruled out. It was suggested by the authors that the approach could potentially be generalized to other disease states and immunological phenotypes.

The method behind the library was the immunoSEQ multiplex PCR assay. The multiplex PCR relied on a mix of 60 forward primers for TCR Vbeta segments and 13 reverse primers for TCR Jbeta segments. A multiplex PCR assay on genomic DNA amplified the CDR3 region of rearranged TCR beta genes. The Illumina HiSeq System was used to sequence the amplified TCR beta libraries as 87-base-pair reads. The study's own analysis went as follows. A later analysis counted some 74 million unique TCR beta chains across the 666 repertoires, and some 12 million of these chains were shared by at least two donors. Raw reads were error-corrected and collapsed into unique sequences with a nearest-neighbor algorithm that merged closely related sequences to remove PCR and sequencing errors. CDR3 sequences were aligned to IMGT reference sequences to assign V, D and J gene segments. For a sequence to be retained, at least a six-nucleotide match to both a V gene segment and a J gene segment was required. A rearrangement was called productive if the CDR3 had no stop codons and remained in frame with V and J, and every other rearrangement was called non-productive. CDR3 was defined by IMGT convention, running from the second conserved V-encoded cysteine to the conserved J-encoded phenylalanine. In an earlier analysis of just under 600 of the donors, sequences lacking an unambiguous match to a single V gene segment were excluded. An earlier analysis of about 600 of the donors called V segments functional above 56.7% productive rearrangements and segregating when the between-donor standard deviation exceeded 5%. A statistical classification framework was developed to diagnose cytomegalovirus status using the catalog of TCR beta chain sequences. V and J gene assignment, in a later analysis, came from comparing TCR nucleotide sequences with IMGT/GENE-DB human TR gene sequences. In a later analysis, CDR3 sequences and most-parsimonious VDJ recombination scenarios were assigned using the TCRdist pipeline. In a later analysis, each TCR beta chain was defined by its CDR3 amino acid sequence together with its V-gene family, and reads without a unique V-gene family were excluded. A later analysis removed over 500 highly shared, low-generation-probability nucleotide sequences to deal with suspected cross-contamination and a sequencing artifact. In a later analysis, a clonal expansion index for each public chain was calculated from normalized within-repertoire ranks of inferred template counts. In a later analysis, generation probabilities were computed with a VDJ recombination model fitted to out-of-frame rearrangements, and the resulting probabilities were checked against IGoR. In a later analysis, hypergeometric tests were used to score TCR-TCR, TCR-HLA and TCR-CMV co-occurrence, with a repertoire-size bias correction applied to TCR pairs. False discovery rates were estimated in a later analysis by permuting HLA or CMV assignments 20 times. A later analysis grouped co-occurring TCRs with DBSCAN, adding TCRdist sequence similarity when clustering within HLA-allele-positive subsets. Repertoires with fewer than 30,000 or more than 120,000 public chains were left out of co-occurrence clustering, as were a handful of repertoires with anomalous nucleotide sharing. Entries here come from immuneACCESS through TCRdb and include only in-frame sequences with V and J called. Some clones fail to appear in such tables; in the studies checked, an unresolved V gene covers under half of the shortfall, and the cause of the remainder is unknown. V and J calls and clone size are those listed in that table; D and trimming were worked out from the DNA. Within this sample are 70,000 to 75,000 clones, with approximately 79% of them counted one time only. Of the sample, roughly an eighth falls within the top ten clones.

In total, roughly 710 healthy bone marrow donors made up the cohort. Cohort members were all nominally healthy when sampled, although unrecorded immune exposures were likely present. The donor tested CMV seropositive and was one of the 289 seropositive cohort members. A peripheral blood sample was collected from each donor, and TCR beta sequencing was performed on peripheral blood mononuclear cells. Genomic DNA was extracted from the blood cell samples with the Qiagen DNeasy Blood Extraction Kit. This clone occurred a few times. Its cognate antigen has yet to be identified. Base qualities were left out, and no much larger clone turns up one base away. Input material: PBMCs. This receptor was identified in a woman aged 40 to 50 in good health and CMV-seropositive.

Here is the DNA: TGCGCCAGCAGCTTGATCGGGGGGTACACCGGGGAGCTGTTTTTT. Its coded protein is CASSLIGGYTGELFF. The rearrangement joined TRBV5-1 to TRBJ2-2, and 7 junction bases match TRBD2. The CDR3 starts with the cysteine, ends with the phenylalanine, and has 15 residues. CDR3 DNA is the only sequence kept; it has 45 bases, read in frame from the first base. The germline V gene gives CDR1 as SGHRS and CDR2 as YFSETQ. V is trimmed back by 1 base and J by 3 bases, and the junction contains 3 bases that no gene match accounts for.